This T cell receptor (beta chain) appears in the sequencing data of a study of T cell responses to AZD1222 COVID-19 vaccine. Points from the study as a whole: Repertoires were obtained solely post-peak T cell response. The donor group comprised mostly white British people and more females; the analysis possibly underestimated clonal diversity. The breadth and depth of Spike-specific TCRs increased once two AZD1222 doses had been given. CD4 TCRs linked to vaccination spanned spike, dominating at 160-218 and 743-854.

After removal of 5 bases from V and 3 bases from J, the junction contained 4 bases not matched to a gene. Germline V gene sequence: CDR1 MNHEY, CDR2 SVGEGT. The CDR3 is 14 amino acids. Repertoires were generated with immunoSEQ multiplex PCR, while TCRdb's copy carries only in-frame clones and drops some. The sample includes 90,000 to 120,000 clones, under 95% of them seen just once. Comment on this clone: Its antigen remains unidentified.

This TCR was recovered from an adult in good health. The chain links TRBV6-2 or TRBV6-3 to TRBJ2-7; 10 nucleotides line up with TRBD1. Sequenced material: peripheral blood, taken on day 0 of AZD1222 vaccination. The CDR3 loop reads CASSEGQGIYEQYF. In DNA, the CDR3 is TGTGCCAGCAGTGAGGGACAGGGGATCTACGAGCAGTACTTC.